The TCR beta chain under discussion was sequenced for a study of human T cells and chemical hapten exposure. On the study more broadly: The scalp of each patient received a weekly diphenylcyclopropenone dose for the full roughly 22-week study. General study points: Expanded TCRs formed significantly more large CDR3 similarity clusters than controls.

What the library attached to individual cDNA molecules were unique molecular identifiers. Each CDR3 protein gets one entry after TCRdb re-called the RACE reads with MiXCR. The data contain tens of thousands of distinct CDR3 sequences, 7.5% to 9.5% of them singletons. Sample time point: patch test 2, 6 weeks after DPC sensitization. Treatment meaning: therapeutic diphenylcyclopropenone sensitization with weekly scalp DPC. Unfractionated whole blood was the source from which total RNA was extracted. This clonotype was seen a few times. Its target is unknown. Trimming took 0 bases from V and 5 from J; bases not matched to a gene: 15. The CDR3 has 17 amino acids. Per germline, CDR1 DFQATT and CDR2 SNEGSKA (reference sequence).

The clonotype comes from a woman aged 45-60 years with alopecia areata. Some clones in this sample may be carry-over from other donors' samples. The rearrangement links TRBV20-1 to TRBJ1-1; 7 bases are shared with TRBD1. The specimen was whole blood, collected in connection with sensitization to the hapten diphenylcyclopropenone (DPC). This CDR3 reads CSAREGSTGTWRTEAFF. The DNA for the CDR3 is TGCAGTGCTAGAGAAGGCTCGACAGGGACGTGGAGGACTGAAGCTTTCTTT.